The 6 T cell receptor beta chains presented below share a single source sample, sequenced in a study of T cell repertoires in cytomegalovirus infection. Each CDR3 protein is one row after TCRdb ran MiXCR on the reads. The sample comprises about 190,000 distinct CDR3 sequences, about a tenth of which are singletons, and roughly 5.1% rests with the top ten. Sequenced sample: PBMCs. The receptors were sampled from a human donor in good health (CMV status not recorded). Some clones in this sample may be carry-over from other donors' samples.

This clonotype was recorded at least ten times. The V and J genes are TRBV4-2 and TRBJ2-5, with TRBD2 identical over 11 bases. CDR3 length: 17 amino acids. The germline gives CDR1 LGHNA, CDR2 YNFKEQ. V was clipped by 1 base and J by 3 bases; unmatched bases: 7. The DNA for the CDR3 is TGTGCCAGCAGCCAAGGAACTAGCGGGAGACACGAAGAGACCCAGTACTTC. Amino acid sequence: CASSQGTSGRHEETQYF.

This clonotype was recorded many times. CDR3 DNA: TGTGCCAGCAGTCCCCCGACAGGGTTTACCGGGGAGCTGTTTTTT. It translates to CASSPPTGFTGELFF. The chain combines TRBV28 with TRBJ2-2; TRBD1 matches 7 bases. This CDR3 contains 15 residues. Germline CDR1 is MDHEN and CDR2 is SYDVKM. V was pared by 5 bases and J by 5 bases, with 8 bases of the junction left unmatched. Complete variable domain (other parts from reference TRBV28 and TRBJ2-2): DVKVTQSSRYLVKRTGEKVFLECVQDMDHENMFWYRQDPGLGLRLIYFSYDVKMKEKGDIPEGYSVSREKKERFSLILESASTNQTSMYLCASSPPTGFTGELFFGEGSRLTVL.

The sample holds many counts of this clonotype. This chain connects TRBV11-2 to TRBJ2-3, with TRBD2 matching over 11 bases. With V trimmed by 2 bases and J by 2 bases, 9 bases remained unmatched. CDR1 and CDR2 from the germline V gene are SGHAT and FQNNGV. The CDR3 length is 18 residues. CDR3 residues: CASSLRLLAGGFTDTQYF. Here the CDR3 DNA reads TGTGCCAGCAGCTTAAGGTTGTTAGCGGGAGGGTTCACAGATACGCAGTATTTT.

This clonotype was counted only a few times. V usage is TRBV27 and J usage is TRBJ2-7, with D uncertain. Germline V lookup: CDR1 MNHEY, CDR2 SMNVEV (reference sequence). The CDR3 is 14 residues long. V gave up 2 bases and J gave up 4 bases, with 12 bases separating them. The CDR3 protein is CASSLGSGWYEQYF. Written as DNA, the CDR3 is TGTGCCAGCAGTTTAGGGTCGGGTTGGTACGAGCAGTACTTC.

This clonotype was observed at least ten times. V gene TRBV6-2 or TRBV6-3 combines with J gene TRBJ2-4; TRBD1 agrees at 8 bases. V gave up 6 bases and J gave up 4 bases; unmatched junction bases: 11. This CDR3 contains 16 residues. The germline V gene encodes CDR1 MNHEY and CDR2 SVGEGT. The CDR3 region is CASSRPTTGGKNIQYF. CDR3 coding DNA: TGTGCCAGCAGCAGACCAACAACAGGGGGAAAAAACATTCAGTACTTC.

This clonotype was seen ten or more times. The chain carries TRBV19 and TRBJ1-1; D perhaps matches TRBD1 (6 bases). Trimming left V 10 bases short and J 1 base short, with 10 bases between. Germline V gene lookup returns CDR1 LNHDA and CDR2 SQIVND (reference sequence). The CDR3 is 12 residues long. CDR3 coding DNA: TGTGCCACCAAGGACAGGAACACTGAAGCTTTCTTT. It yields the protein CATKDRNTEAFF.